The clone carrying this TCR beta chain has ten or more counts. Its antigen is undetermined. The CDR3 has 12 amino acids. The germline CDR1 and CDR2 sequences are MNHEY and SVGAGI. V lost 6 bases and J 5 bases, leaving 10 bases between the germline ends. This sample stems from a study of T cells in Graves' hyperthyroidism and ophthalmopathy. As for the study in general: The authors collected peripheral blood at initial diagnosis, before any treatment. Study observations and caveats: The authors' 13 V-J model separated ophthalmopathy from stable hyperthyroidism.

There were TCR beta CDR3 regions amplified from RNA transcripts. HTBI primers were used for first-round RT-PCR of the TCR CDR3. TCRdb fed the multiplex PCR reads into MiXCR, producing one record per CDR3 protein. This sample has 400,000 to 500,000 distinct CDR3 sequences; roughly an eighth occur once, and the top ten carry less than 6.5%. This TCR derives from a woman aged 18-30 years with Graves' hyperthyroidism. This sequence joins TRBV6-5 and TRBJ1-1; D uncertain. The material sequenced was blood. The CDR3 nucleotides are TGTGCCAGCAGGAGTGGGTCTACTGAAGCTTTCTTT. Translating it yields CASRSGSTEAFF.